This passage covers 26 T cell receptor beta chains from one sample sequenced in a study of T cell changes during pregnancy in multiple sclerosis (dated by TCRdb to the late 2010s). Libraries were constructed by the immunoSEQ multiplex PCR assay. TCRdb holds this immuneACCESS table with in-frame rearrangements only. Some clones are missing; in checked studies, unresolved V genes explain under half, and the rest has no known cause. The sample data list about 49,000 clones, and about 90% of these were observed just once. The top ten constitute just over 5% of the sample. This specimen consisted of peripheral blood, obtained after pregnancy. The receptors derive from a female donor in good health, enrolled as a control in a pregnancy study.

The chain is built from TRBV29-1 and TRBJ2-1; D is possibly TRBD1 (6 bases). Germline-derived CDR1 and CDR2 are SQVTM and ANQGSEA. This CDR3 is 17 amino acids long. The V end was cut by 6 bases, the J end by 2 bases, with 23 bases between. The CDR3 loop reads CSVIPTRGVDTYNEQFF. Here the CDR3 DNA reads TGCAGCGTCATTCCCACCAGGGGAGTTGACACCTACAATGAGCAGTTCTTC.

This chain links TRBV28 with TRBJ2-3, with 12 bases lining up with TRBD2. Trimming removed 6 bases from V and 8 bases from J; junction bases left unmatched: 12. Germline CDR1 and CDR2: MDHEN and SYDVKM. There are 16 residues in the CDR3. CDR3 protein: CASSLGLAGHLGTQYF. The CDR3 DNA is TGTGCCAGCAGCCTAGGACTAGCGGGACACCTTGGTACGCAGTATTTT.

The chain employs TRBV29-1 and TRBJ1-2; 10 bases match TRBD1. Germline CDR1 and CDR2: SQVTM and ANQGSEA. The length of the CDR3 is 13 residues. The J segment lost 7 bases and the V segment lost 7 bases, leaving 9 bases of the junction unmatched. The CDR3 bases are TGCAGCGCTTCGACAGGGGGCGGGCGTGGCTACACCTTC. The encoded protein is CSASTGGGRGYTF.

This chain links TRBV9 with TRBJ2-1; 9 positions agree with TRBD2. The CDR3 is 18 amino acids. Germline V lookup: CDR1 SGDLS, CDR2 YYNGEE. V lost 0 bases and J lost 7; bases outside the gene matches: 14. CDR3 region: CASSVERASGAFRNEQFF. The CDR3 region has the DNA TGTGCCAGCAGCGTAGAGAGGGCTAGCGGGGCCTTCAGGAATGAGCAGTTCTTC.

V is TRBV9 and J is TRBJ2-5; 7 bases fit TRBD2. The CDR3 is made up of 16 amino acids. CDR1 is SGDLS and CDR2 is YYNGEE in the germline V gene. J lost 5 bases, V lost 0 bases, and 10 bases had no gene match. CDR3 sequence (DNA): TGTGCCAGCAGCGTAGGAGGCGGGAGCGGTGGCGAGACCCAGTACTTC. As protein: CASSVGGGSGGETQYF. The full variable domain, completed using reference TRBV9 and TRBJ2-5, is DSGVTQTPKHLITATGQRVTLRCSPRSGDLSVYWYQQSLDQGLQFLIQYYNGEERAKGNILERFSAQQFPDLHSELNLSSLELGDSALYFCASSVGGGSGGETQYFGPGTRLLVL.

The CDR3 DNA reads TGTGCCATCAGTGCGACAGGGGGCATTTACGAGCAGTACTTC. It translates to CAISATGGIYEQYF. V is TRBV10-3 and J is TRBJ2-7; 10 nucleotides match TRBD1. CDR3 length equals 14 residues. Germline CDR1 is ENHRY and CDR2 is SYGVKD. The trim removed 4 bases at V and 4 bases at J, leaving 4 bases unmatched.

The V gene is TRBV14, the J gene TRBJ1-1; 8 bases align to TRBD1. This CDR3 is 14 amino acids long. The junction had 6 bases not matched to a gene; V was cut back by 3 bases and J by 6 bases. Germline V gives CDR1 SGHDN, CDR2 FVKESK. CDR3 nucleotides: TGTGCCAGCAGCCAGACAGGGGTCGACGCTGAAGCTTTCTTT. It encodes CASSQTGVDAEAFF.

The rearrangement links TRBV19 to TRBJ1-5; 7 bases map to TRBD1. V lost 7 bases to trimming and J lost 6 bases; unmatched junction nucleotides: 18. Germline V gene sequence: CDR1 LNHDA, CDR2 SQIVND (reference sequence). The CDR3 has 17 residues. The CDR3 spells CASTTEQGLAGGQPQHF. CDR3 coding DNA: TGTGCCAGTACTACCGAACAGGGGTTAGCAGGTGGTCAGCCCCAGCATTTT.

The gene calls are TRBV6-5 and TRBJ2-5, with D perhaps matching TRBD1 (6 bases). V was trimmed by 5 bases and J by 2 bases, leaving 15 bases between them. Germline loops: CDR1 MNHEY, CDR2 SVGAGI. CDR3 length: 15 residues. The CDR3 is CASSRLKRGQETQYF. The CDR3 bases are TGTGCCAGCAGTCGCCTTAAAAGGGGGCAAGAGACCCAGTACTTC.

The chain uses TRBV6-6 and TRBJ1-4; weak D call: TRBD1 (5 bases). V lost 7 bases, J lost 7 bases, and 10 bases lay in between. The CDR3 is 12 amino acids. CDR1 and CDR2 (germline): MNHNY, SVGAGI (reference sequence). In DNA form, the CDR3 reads TGTGCCAGCACCCTAGGGGTTGAAAAACTGTTTTTT. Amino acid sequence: CASTLGVEKLFF.

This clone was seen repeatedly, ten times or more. DNA of the CDR3: TGTGCCAGCAGCGTAGAGGCGGGGCCAGATACGCAGTATTTT. It specifies CASSVEAGPDTQYF. V gene TRBV9 combines with J gene TRBJ2-3; D might be TRBD2 (6 bases). In germline, CDR1 is SGDLS, CDR2 YYNGEE. This CDR3 contains 14 residues. V shed 0 bases and J shed 4 bases, with 9 bases lying between them.

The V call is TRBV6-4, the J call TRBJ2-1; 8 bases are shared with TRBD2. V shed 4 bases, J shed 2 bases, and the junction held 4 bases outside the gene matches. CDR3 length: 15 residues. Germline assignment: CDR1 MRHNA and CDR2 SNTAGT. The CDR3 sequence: CASSVGGGTYNEQFF. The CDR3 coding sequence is TGTGCCAGCAGTGTTGGCGGGGGGACCTACAATGAGCAGTTCTTC.

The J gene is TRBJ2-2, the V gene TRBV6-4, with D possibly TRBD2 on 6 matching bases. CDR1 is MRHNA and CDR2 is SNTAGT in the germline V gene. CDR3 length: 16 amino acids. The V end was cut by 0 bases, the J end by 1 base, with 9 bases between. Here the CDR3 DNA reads TGTGCCAGCAGTGACTCGGGTAGCGGGAACACCGGGGAGCTGTTTTTT. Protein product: CASSDSGSGNTGELFF.

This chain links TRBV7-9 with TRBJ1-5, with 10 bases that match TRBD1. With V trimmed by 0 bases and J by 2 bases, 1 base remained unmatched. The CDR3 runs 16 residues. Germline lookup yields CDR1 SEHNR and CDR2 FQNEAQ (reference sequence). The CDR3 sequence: CASSLAGTGGNQPQHF. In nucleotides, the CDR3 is TGTGCCAGCAGCTTAGCCGGGACAGGGGGCAATCAGCCCCAGCATTTT.

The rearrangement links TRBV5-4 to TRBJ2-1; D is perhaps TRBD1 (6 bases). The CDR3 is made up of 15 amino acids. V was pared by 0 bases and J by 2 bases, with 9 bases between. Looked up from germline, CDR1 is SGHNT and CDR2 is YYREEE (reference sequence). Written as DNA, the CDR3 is TGTGCCAGCAGCTTGGGACAGGAACCCTACAATGAGCAGTTCTTC. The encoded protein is CASSLGQEPYNEQFF.

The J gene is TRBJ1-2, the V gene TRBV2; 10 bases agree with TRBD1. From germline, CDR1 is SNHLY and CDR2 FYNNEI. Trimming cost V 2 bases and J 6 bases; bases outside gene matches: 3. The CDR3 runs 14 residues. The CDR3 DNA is TGTGCCAGCAGTGAACATGGGACAGGGGATGGCTACACCTTC. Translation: CASSEHGTGDGYTF. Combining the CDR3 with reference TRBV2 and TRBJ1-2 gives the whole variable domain EPEVTQTPSHQVTQMGQEVILRCVPISNHLYFYWYRQILGQKVEFLVSFYNNEISEKSEIFDDQFSVERPDGSNFTLKIRSTKLEDSAMYFCASSEHGTGDGYTFGSGTRLTVV.

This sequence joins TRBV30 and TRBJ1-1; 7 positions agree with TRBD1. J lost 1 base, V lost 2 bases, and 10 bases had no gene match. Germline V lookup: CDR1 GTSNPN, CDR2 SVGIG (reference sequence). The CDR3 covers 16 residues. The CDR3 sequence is CAWSWDLTGRNTEAFF. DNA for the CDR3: TGTGCCTGGAGTTGGGATTTGACAGGGAGGAACACTGAAGCTTTCTTT.

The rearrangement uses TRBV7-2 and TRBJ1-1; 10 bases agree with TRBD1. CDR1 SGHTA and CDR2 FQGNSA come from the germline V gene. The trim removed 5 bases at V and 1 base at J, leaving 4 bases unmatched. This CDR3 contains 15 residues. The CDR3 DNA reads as TGTGCCAGCAGCCTCCGACAGGGGGCGAACACTGAAGCTTTCTTT. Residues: CASSLRQGANTEAFF.

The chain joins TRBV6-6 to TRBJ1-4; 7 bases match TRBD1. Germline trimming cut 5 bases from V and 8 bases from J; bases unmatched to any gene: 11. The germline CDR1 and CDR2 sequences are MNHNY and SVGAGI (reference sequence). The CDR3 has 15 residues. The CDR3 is CASSDLTGNAEKLFF. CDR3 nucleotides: TGTGCCAGCAGTGACCTGACAGGGAACGCCGAAAAACTGTTTTTT.

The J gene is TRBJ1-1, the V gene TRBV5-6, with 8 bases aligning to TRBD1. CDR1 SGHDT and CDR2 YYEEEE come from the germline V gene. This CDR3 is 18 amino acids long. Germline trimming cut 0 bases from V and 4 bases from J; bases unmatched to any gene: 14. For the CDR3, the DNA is TGTGCCAGCAGCTTGGGGCCCCCTTACAGGGGGTGGATCACTGAAGCTTTCTTT. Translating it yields CASSLGPPYRGWITEAFF.

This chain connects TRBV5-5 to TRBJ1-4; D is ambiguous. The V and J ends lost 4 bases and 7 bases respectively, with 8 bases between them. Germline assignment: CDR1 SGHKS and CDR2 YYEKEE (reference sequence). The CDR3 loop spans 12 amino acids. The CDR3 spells CASSPLPEKLFF. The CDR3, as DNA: TGTGCCAGCAGCCCTCTTCCTGAAAAACTGTTTTTT.

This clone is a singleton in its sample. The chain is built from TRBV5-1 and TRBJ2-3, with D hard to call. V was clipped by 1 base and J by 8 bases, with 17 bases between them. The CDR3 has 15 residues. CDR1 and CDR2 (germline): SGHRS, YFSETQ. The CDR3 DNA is TGCGCCAGCAGCTTGAAAGGAGCAGCCCCCCGTACGCAGTATTTT. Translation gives CASSLKGAAPRTQYF.

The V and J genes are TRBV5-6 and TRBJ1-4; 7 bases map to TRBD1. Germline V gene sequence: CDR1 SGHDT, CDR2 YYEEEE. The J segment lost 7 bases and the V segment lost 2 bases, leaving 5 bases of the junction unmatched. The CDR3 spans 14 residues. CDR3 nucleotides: TGTGCCAGCAGCTTCCAGGGGGTTATTGAAAAACTGTTTTTT. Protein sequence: CASSFQGVIEKLFF.

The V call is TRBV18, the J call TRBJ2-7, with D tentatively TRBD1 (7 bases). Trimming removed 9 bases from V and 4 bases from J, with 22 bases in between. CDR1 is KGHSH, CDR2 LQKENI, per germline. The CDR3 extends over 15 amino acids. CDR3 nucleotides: TGTGCCAGTGCACCCGCGGCAGGGGGGAGGTACGAGCAGTACTTC. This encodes CASAPAAGGRYEQYF.

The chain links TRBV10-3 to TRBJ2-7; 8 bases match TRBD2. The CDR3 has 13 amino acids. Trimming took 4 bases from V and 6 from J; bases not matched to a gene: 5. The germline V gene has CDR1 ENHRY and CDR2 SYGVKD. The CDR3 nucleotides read TGTGCCATCAGTGGGCGGGGGGATCTCGAGCAGTACTTC. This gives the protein CAISGRGDLEQYF.

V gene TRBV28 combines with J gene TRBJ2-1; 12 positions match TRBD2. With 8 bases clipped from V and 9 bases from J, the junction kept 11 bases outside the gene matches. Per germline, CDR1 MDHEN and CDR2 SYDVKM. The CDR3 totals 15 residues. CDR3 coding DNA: TGTGCCAGCGTTAGCCTAGCGGGAGGGCCTAGTGAGCAGTTCTTC. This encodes CASVSLAGGPSEQFF.